The rows below give T cell receptor beta chains drawn from one sample of a study of beta chain features in type 1 diabetes. The protocol was immunoSEQ multiplex PCR, while the TCRdb copy is restricted to in-frame clones and leaves out a portion. In the table there are around 280,000 clones, 15% of which are singletons. What was sequenced was naive CD4+ T cells from blood. The receptors shown here come from a man aged 18 to 30 with type 1 diabetes. CDR3s include the opening cysteine and the closing phenylalanine or tryptophan. The D gene is left open where the match is weak. Expanded clones get a size class; other rows say once, few or many, or leave the size out.

TRBV6-1	TRBD1	TRBJ1-1	few	TGTGCCAGCAGCCCCGACAGGGGTAAAGCTTTCTTT	CASSPDRGKAFF
TRBV9	NA	TRBJ2-2	NA	TGTGCCAGCAGCATTCTGACTAGTGCCGGGGAGCTGTTTTTT	CASSILTSAGELFF
TRBV4-3	NA	TRBJ1-2	NA	TGCGCCAGCAGCCAAGATCTGATAGGGGGGGGAGGCTACACCTTC	CASSQDLIGGGGYTF
TRBV21-1	NA	TRBJ2-3	NA	TGTGCCAGCAGCAATTATCGACTAGCGGACTACACAGATACGCAGTATTTT	CASSNYRLADYTDTQYF
TRBV29-1	NA	TRBJ2-4	few	TGCAGCGTTGAATTTAGCAGTCTAGCCAAAAACATTCAGTACTTC	CSVEFSSLAKNIQYF
TRBV5-4	NA	TRBJ2-7	NA	TGTGCCAGCAGGGGGGCGGGGGCCGCCTACGAGCAGTACTTC	CASRGAGAAYEQYF
TRBV14	TRBD1	TRBJ2-6	few	TGTGCCAGCAGCCGGGACAGGGGGAAGTATGGGGCCAACGTCCTGACTTTC	CASSRDRGKYGANVLTF
TRBV4-2	TRBD2	TRBJ2-2	NA	TGTGCCAGCAGCCTCACTAGCGGGAACACCGGGGAGCTGTTTTTT	CASSLTSGNTGELFF
TRBV25-1	TRBD1	TRBJ1-4	few	TGTGCCAGCAGGGGACAGGTGAATGAAAAACTGTTTTTT	CASRGQVNEKLFF
TRBV28	NA	TRBJ1-2	few	TGTGCCAGCAGTTTTGGCAGGAACTATGGCTACACCTTC	CASSFGRNYGYTF
TRBV29-1	TRBD1	TRBJ1-2	few	TGCAGCGTCACGGACAGGGGGGGGGCCTATGGCTACACCTTC	CSVTDRGGAYGYTF
TRBV2	NA	TRBJ1-2	NA	TGTGCCAGCAGTGAACAGTTCTATGGCTACACCTTC	CASSEQFYGYTF
TRBV20-1	NA	TRBJ2-7	NA	TGCAGTGCTAGAGGGCGGAGCGAGCAGTACTTC	CSARGRSEQYF
TRBV28	NA	TRBJ2-1	NA	TGTGCCAGCAGTCCAACGGGCGGGGTGACACTTGAGCAGTTCTTC	CASSPTGGVTLEQFF
TRBV29-1	NA	TRBJ1-1	few	TGCAGCGTTCAGTCAGACACCCTCGGAGCTTTCTTT	CSVQSDTLGAFF
TRBV28	TRBD1	TRBJ2-5	NA	TGTGCCAGCAGACGGGGACAGGGGAGGGAGACCCAGTACTTC	CASRRGQGRETQYF
TRBV28	NA	TRBJ1-2	NA	TGTGCCACAGGGAATGGCTACACCTTC	CATGNGYTF
TRBV27	TRBD2	TRBJ2-7	few	TGTGCCAGCAGCCGACGAGGGAGCGGGAGGGCCTACGAGCAGTACTTC	CASSRRGSGRAYEQYF
TRBV9	NA	TRBJ1-5	NA	TGTGCCAGCAGCGCGGGAAGTGGGCCCGTTCCCCAGCATTTT	CASSAGSGPVPQHF
TRBV19	TRBD1	TRBJ1-1	NA	TGTGCCAGTAGCCTATTAGGGGGCGCTGAAGCTTTCTTT	CASSLLGGAEAFF
TRBV10-3	NA	TRBJ2-7	NA	TGTGCCATCAGTGAGTCAGGGGCTGATGAGGACGAGCAGTACTTC	CAISESGADEDEQYF
TRBV5-6	NA	TRBJ2-3	NA	TGTGCCAGCAGCTTCCGGGACGGGGGAGATACGCAGTATTTT	CASSFRDGGDTQYF
TRBV29-1	NA	TRBJ2-3	few	TGCAGCGTTGAAACGGGGGCAGATACGCAGTATTTT	CSVETGADTQYF
TRBV5-6	TRBD1	TRBJ2-7	NA	TGTGCCAGCAGTTTCCGGGACAGGGCCCCCGAGCAGTACTTC	CASSFRDRAPEQYF
TRBV7-2	NA	TRBJ1-1	NA	TGTGCCAGCAGCACGCAGGGTTACGCTGAAGCTTTCTTT	CASSTQGYAEAFF
TRBV7-2	TRBD1	TRBJ2-1	NA	TGTGCCAGCAGTACAGGGGGCGCCTACAATGAGCAGTTCTTC	CASSTGGAYNEQFF
TRBV7-9	TRBD2	TRBJ2-3	NA	TGTGCCAGCAGCACCGGACTAGCGGGATACACAGATACGCAGTATTTT	CASSTGLAGYTDTQYF
TRBV18	TRBD1	TRBJ2-7	once	TGTGCCAGCTCACCCGGACAGGCTATGAACGAGCAGTACTTC	CASSPGQAMNEQYF
TRBV10-3	TRBD2	TRBJ2-5	NA	TGTGCCATCAGTGAATCGGGGGGGGAGACCCAGTACTTC	CAISESGGETQYF
TRBV19	TRBD2	TRBJ2-1	few	TGTGCCAGTAGTATAACAGCGGGAGATCGCAATGAGCAGTTCTTC	CASSITAGDRNEQFF
TRBV9	NA	TRBJ1-4	NA	TGTGCCAGCAGCGCGGGGGGCGCCTATGAAAAACTGTTTTTT	CASSAGGAYEKLFF
TRBV10-2	TRBD2	TRBJ2-7	NA	TGCGCCAGCAGAGGGACTAGCGGTTCGATAGAGCAGTACTTC	CASRGTSGSIEQYF
TRBV30	TRBD2	TRBJ2-1	few	TGTGCCTGGGGCCGTGGGAGCGGGGGCTCCTACAATGAGCAGTTCTTC	CAWGRGSGGSYNEQFF
TRBV7-9	NA	TRBJ2-6	NA	TGTGCCAGCAGCTTAACAGGTTCGGGGGCCAACGTCCTGACTTTC	CASSLTGSGANVLTF
TRBV28	NA	TRBJ2-7	NA	TGTGCCAGCAATTCGGGGTACGAGCAGTACTTC	CASNSGYEQYF
TRBV6-5	NA	TRBJ2-7	NA	TGTGCCAGCAGAGGAGCTTTAGGGGCACGCGACGAGCAGTACTTC	CASRGALGARDEQYF
TRBV28	TRBD1	TRBJ2-7	NA	TGTGCCAGCAGAAACAGGGGGGACTACGAGCAGTACTTC	CASRNRGDYEQYF
TRBV5-4	NA	TRBJ1-1	few	TGTGCCAGCAGCAAGCCTCCTGGGAACACTGAAGCTTTCTTT	CASSKPPGNTEAFF
TRBV29-1	NA	TRBJ2-7	NA	TGCAGCGTTCAGAGGCGGCTGTCCGGCGAGCAGTACTTC	CSVQRRLSGEQYF
TRBV5-6	NA	TRBJ1-2	NA	TGTGCCAGCAGCTTGGGCAGGGGTTATGGCTACACCTTC	CASSLGRGYGYTF
TRBV11-2	TRBD2	TRBJ2-1	NA	TGTGCCAGCAGCTCCCCCCGAGTAGCGGGAACCAGCTCCTACAATGAGCAGTTCTTC	CASSSPRVAGTSSYNEQFF